Below are 16 T cell receptor beta chains sequenced from a single sample in a study of CD8+ T cells in alopecia areata. Extraction and reverse transcription of RNA yielded cDNA as the sequencing template. Sequenced by immunoSEQ multiplex PCR; TCRdb stores in-frame clones only, minus some. This table has tens of thousands of clones, roughly 51% appearing once. Source material: NKG2D-high CD8+ T cells sorted from blood. These receptors came from a human donor with alopecia areata.

There are a few counts of this clone. V is TRBV29-1 and J is TRBJ2-5; D call uncertain. The CDR3 has 13 residues. V lost 2 bases to trimming and J lost 4 bases, with 11 bases between them. Per germline, CDR1 SQVTM and CDR2 ANQGSEA. CDR3 sequence reads: CSVEMWGTETQYF. The CDR3 DNA sequence: TGCAGCGTTGAAATGTGGGGAACAGAGACCCAGTACTTC.

A few counts support this clone. CDR3 sequence (DNA): TGCGCCAGCAGAAGAGTGTCGGGAGTTATCTACAATGAGCAGTTCTTC. Translation gives CASRRVSGVIYNEQFF. This chain joins TRBV23-1 and TRBJ2-1; a weak D match, TRBD2 (6 bases). TRBV23-1 qualifies as an ORF whose function is uncertain. Trimming left V 6 bases short and J 3 bases short, with 18 bases between. The CDR3 length is 16 residues.

This clone appeared a single time. The V gene is TRBV27, the J gene TRBJ1-1, with D unresolved. CDR1 is MNHEY, CDR2 SMNVEV, per germline (reference sequence). The V gene lost 5 bases and the J gene lost 2 bases, with 12 bases spanning the gap. The CDR3 covers 14 residues. CDR3 bases: TGTGCCAGCAGTACCCGGACGGGAAACACTGAAGCTTTCTTT. Translation gives CASSTRTGNTEAFF.

The chain uses TRBV6-5 and TRBJ2-3; D is unresolved. The V end lost 2 bases, the J end lost 0 bases, and 3 bases lay between the germline ends. Germline V CDR1 and CDR2: MNHEY, SVGAGI. This CDR3 spans 13 amino acids. CDR3 loop: CASSYGSTDTQYF. The CDR3 DNA is TGTGCCAGCAGTTACGGGAGCACAGATACGCAGTATTTT.

This clone was seen only a few times. The chain recombines TRBV27 with TRBJ1-4, with D tentatively TRBD1 (5 bases). Germline V gene lookup returns CDR1 MNHEY and CDR2 SMNVEV (reference sequence). This CDR3 region has 14 residues. V was cut by 2 bases and J by 6 bases, with 10 bases left in between. The CDR3 region has the DNA TGTGCCAGCAGTTTAGTAGGGGCAGATGAAAAACTGTTTTTT. Protein: CASSLVGADEKLFF.

As DNA, the CDR3 is TGTGCCGTTCACCGGGACGTCCTCAATGAGCAGTTCTTC. Translated: CAVHRDVLNEQFF. The chain is built from TRBV2 and TRBJ2-1; D possibly uses TRBD1 or TRBD2 (5 bases each). This CDR3 is 13 amino acids long. The germline V gene has CDR1 SNHLY and CDR2 FYNNEI. The germline V and J ends were trimmed by 11 bases and 6 bases, with 17 bases remaining between them.

This clone showed up just a few times. V usage is TRBV29-1 and J usage is TRBJ2-7, with 7 bases aligning to TRBD1. The CDR3 runs to 13 residues. The junction had 6 bases not matched to a gene; V was cut back by 5 bases and J by 2 bases. The germline V gene encodes CDR1 SQVTM and CDR2 ANQGSEA. The CDR3 spells CSVSTGRTYEQYF. DNA for the CDR3: TGCAGCGTTTCGACAGGGCGCACCTACGAGCAGTACTTC.

The J gene is TRBJ2-1, the V gene TRBV2; the match to TRBD2 covers 11 bases. CDR1 is SNHLY and CDR2 is FYNNEI in the germline V gene. The trim removed 6 bases at V and 3 bases at J, leaving 4 bases unmatched. The CDR3 covers 15 residues. The CDR3 nucleotides read TGTGCCAGCAGAGGACTAGCGGGTAACTACAATGAGCAGTTCTTC. Translated: CASRGLAGNYNEQFF.

The chain is built from TRBV13 and TRBJ2-7, with no clear D. Trimming removed 0 bases at V and 0 bases at J, with 15 bases between. The CDR3 is 17 amino acids. Germline CDR1 PRHDT, CDR2 FYEKMQ (reference sequence). CDR3 amino acids: CASSLGAPPSSSYEQYF. In DNA, the CDR3 is TGTGCCAGCAGCTTAGGGGCCCCCCCCTCGAGCTCCTACGAGCAGTACTTC. The full variable domain, its missing parts supplied by reference TRBV13 and TRBJ2-7, is AAGVIQSPRHLIKEKRETATLKCYPIPRHDTVYWYQQGPGQDPQFLISFYEKMQSDKGSIPDRFSAQQFSDYHSELNMSSLELGDSALYFCASSLGAPPSSSYEQYFGPGTRLTVT.

J is TRBJ1-2 and V is TRBV7-8; unclear D gene. The CDR3 loop spans 14 amino acids. Germline V gene lookup returns CDR1 SGHVS and CDR2 FQNEAQ. V shed 0 bases and J shed 2 bases, with 7 bases lying between them. The CDR3 coding sequence is TGTGCCAGCAGCTTAGCGCAAGGGAACTATGGCTACACCTTC. It translates to CASSLAQGNYGYTF.

This clone was detected only a few times. This CDR3 is also generated by other DNA sequences in the sample. The chain combines TRBV29-1 with TRBJ1-1; D not resolved. Germline-derived CDR1 and CDR2 are SQVTM and ANQGSEA. The CDR3 runs 10 residues. V lost 4 bases and J 5 bases, leaving 5 bases between the germline ends. This chain's CDR3 is CSVGGTEAFF. CDR3 coding DNA: TGCAGCGTTGGCGGGACTGAAGCTTTCTTT.

This clone was counted between two and nine times. The rearrangement links TRBV5-1 to TRBJ2-3, with 7 bases identical to TRBD2. The CDR3 sequence is 16 residues long. The V segment lost 4 bases and the J segment 3 bases; nucleotides outside the gene matches: 11. The germline CDR1 and CDR2 sequences are SGHRS and YFSETQ. CDR3 protein: CASSAPSAGDTDTQYF. The CDR3 DNA reads TGCGCCAGCAGCGCGCCGTCGGCGGGGGATACAGATACGCAGTATTTT.

The chain combines TRBV4-1 with TRBJ1-3; D remains ambiguous. Germline V CDR1 and CDR2: MGHRA, YSYEKL. V lost 4 bases to trimming and J lost 4 bases, with 8 bases between them. This CDR3 comprises 13 residues. CDR3 coding DNA: TGCGCCAGCAGCCGAGACTTCGGAAACACCATATATTTT. Its translation is CASSRDFGNTIYF.

The rearrangement links TRBV7-8 to TRBJ2-1; tentatively, D is TRBD1 or TRBD2 (5 bases each). V was trimmed by 4 bases and J by 7 bases, leaving 11 bases between them. This CDR3 contains 13 residues. Germline CDR1 reads SGHVS; CDR2 reads FQNEAQ. The CDR3 DNA follows: TGTGCCAGCAGCTGGGACGGTCGAAATGAGCAGTTCTTC. Amino acids: CASSWDGRNEQFF.

The chain carries TRBV5-1 and TRBJ2-7; D not certain. Germline loops: CDR1 SGHRS, CDR2 YFSETQ. The CDR3 length is 13 residues. V was clipped by 4 bases and J by 5 bases, with 13 bases between them. CDR3 region: CASSHGPSDEQYF. The CDR3 nucleotides read TGCGCCAGCAGCCACGGGCCGTCGGACGAGCAGTACTTC.

A few counts support this clone. The chain combines TRBV18 with TRBJ2-4, with a possible D match to TRBD2 (5 bases). The length of the CDR3 is 16 residues. V dropped 2 bases and J dropped 1 base, with 12 bases sitting between them. In germline, CDR1 is KGHSH, CDR2 LQKENI. The CDR3 loop reads CASSPDEGSAKNIQYF. CDR3 in DNA: TGTGCCAGCTCACCAGATGAGGGATCGGCCAAAAACATTCAGTACTTC.